This T cell receptor beta chain was identified in a study of blood T cell repertoires in COVID-19. The wider study: T cells, B-cell-depleted T cells, or PBMCs supplied cDNA or gDNA.

The CDR3 length is 16 residues. CDR1 SGHRS and CDR2 YFSETQ come from the germline V gene. Trimming cost V 0 bases and J 0 bases, with 12 bases left between them. The repertoire was sequenced with immunoSEQ multiplex PCR; TCRdb's copy has only in-frame clones and lacks some. The sample yields 200,000 to 250,000 clones, around four fifths seen once. The receptor was isolated from a woman aged 80 or over with active or convalescent COVID-19. The specimen was peripheral blood. The chain links TRBV5-1 to TRBJ1-1; D gene uncertain. CDR3 sequence reads: CASSLAGFTLNTEAFF. CDR3 sequence (DNA): TGCGCCAGCAGCTTGGCCGGGTTCACGCTGAACACTGAAGCTTTCTTT. Combining the CDR3 with reference TRBV5-1 and TRBJ1-1 gives the whole variable domain KAGVTQTPRYLIKTRGQQVTLSCSPISGHRSVSWYQQTPGQGLQFLFEYFSETQRNKGNFPGRFSGRQFSNSRSEMNVSTLELGDSALYLCASSLAGFTLNTEAFFGQGTRLTVV.